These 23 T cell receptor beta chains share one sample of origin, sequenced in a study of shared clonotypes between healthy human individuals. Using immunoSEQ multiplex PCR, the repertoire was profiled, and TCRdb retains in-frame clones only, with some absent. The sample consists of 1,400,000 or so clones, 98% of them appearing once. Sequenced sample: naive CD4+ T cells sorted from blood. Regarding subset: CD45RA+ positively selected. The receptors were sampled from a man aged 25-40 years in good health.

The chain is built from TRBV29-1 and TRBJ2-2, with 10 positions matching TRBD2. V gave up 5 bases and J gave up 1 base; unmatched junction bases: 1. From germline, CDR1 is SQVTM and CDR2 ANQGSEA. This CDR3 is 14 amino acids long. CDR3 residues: CSVRTSGNTGELFF. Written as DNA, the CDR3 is TGCAGCGTTAGGACTAGCGGGAACACCGGGGAGCTGTTTTTT.

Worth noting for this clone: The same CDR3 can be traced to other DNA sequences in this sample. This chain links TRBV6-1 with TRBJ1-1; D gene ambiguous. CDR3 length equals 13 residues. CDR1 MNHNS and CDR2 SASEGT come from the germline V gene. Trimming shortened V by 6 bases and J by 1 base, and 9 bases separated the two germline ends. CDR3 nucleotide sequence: TGTGCCAGCAGGGAGGGTAGGAACACTGAAGCTTTCTTT. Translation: CASREGRNTEAFF.

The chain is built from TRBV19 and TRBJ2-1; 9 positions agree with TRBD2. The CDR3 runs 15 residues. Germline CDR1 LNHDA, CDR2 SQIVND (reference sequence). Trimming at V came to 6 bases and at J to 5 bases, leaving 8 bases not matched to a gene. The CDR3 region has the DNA TGTGCCAGTAGCGTTCTAGCGGGATACCACAATGAGCAGTTCTTC. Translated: CASSVLAGYHNEQFF.

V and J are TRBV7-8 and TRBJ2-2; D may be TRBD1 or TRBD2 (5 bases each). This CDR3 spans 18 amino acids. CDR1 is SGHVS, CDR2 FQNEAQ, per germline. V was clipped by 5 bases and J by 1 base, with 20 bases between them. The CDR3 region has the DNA TGTGCCAGCAGCCCCCTCAATTGGGGGTTCCTGAACACCGGGGAGCTGTTTTTT. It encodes CASSPLNWGFLNTGELFF.

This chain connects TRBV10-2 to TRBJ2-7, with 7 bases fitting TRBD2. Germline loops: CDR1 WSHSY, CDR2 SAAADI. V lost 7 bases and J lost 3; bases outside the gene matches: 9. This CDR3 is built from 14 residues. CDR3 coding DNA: TGCGCCAGCACCGAGGACGGGGGGTTCTACGAGCAGTACTTC. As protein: CASTEDGGFYEQYF.

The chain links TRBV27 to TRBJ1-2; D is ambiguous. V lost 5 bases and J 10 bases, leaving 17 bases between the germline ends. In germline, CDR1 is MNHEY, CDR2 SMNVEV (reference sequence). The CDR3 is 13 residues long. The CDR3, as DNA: TGTGCCAGCAGTCCCGACCAATCGGCGGACTACACCTTC. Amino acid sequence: CASSPDQSADYTF.

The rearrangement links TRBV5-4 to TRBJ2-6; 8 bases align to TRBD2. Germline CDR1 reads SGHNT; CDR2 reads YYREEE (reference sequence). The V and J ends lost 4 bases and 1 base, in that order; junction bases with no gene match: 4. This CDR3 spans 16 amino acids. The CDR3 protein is CASSQGLASGANVLTF. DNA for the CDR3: TGTGCCAGCAGCCAAGGACTAGCTTCTGGGGCCAACGTCCTGACTTTC. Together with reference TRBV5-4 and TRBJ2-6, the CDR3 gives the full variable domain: ETGVTQSPTHLIKTRGQQVTLRCSSQSGHNTVSWYQQALGQGPQFIFQYYREEENGRGNFPPRFSGLQFPNYSSELNVNALELDDSALYLCASSQGLASGANVLTFGAGSRLTVL.

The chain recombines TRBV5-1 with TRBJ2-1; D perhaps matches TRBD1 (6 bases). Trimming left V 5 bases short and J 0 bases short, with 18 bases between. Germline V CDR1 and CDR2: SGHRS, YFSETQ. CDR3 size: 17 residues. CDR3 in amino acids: CASSFNQGGSSYNEQFF. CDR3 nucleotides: TGCGCCAGCAGTTTCAACCAAGGGGGAAGCTCCTACAATGAGCAGTTCTTC.

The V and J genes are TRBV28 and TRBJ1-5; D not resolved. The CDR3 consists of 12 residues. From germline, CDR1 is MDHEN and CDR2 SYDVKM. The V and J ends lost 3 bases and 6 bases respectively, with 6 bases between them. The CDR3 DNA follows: TGTGCCAGCAGTTTGTTTAGTCAGCCCCAGCATTTT. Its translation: CASSLFSQPQHF.

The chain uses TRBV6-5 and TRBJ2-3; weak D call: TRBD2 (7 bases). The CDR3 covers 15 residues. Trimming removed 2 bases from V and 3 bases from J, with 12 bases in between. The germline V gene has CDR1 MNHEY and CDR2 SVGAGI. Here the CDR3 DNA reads TGTGCCAGCAGTTACGGGGGGGCGCAGACAGATACGCAGTATTTT. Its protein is CASSYGGAQTDTQYF.

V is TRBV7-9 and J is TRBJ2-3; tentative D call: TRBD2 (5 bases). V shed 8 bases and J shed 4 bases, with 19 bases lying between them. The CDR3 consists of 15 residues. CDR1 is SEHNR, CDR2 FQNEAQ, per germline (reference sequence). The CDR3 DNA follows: TGTGCCAGCTCTGTGGGGTCCTCGAGGGCAGATACGCAGTATTTT. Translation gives CASSVGSSRADTQYF.

The CDR3: CSVGGETDTQYF. CDR3 nucleotides: TGCAGCGTTGGAGGGGAAACAGATACGCAGTATTTT. This chain uses TRBV29-1 with TRBJ2-3; D may match TRBD1 or TRBD2 (5 bases each). This CDR3 has 12 residues. Trimming stripped 4 bases from V and 3 bases from J, with 8 bases between. Germline CDR1 SQVTM, CDR2 ANQGSEA.

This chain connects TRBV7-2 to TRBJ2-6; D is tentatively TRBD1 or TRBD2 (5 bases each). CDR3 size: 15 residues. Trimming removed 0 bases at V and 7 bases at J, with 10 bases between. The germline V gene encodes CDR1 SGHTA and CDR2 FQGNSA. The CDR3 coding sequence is TGTGCCAGCAGCTTAGCGAGGGGCAACGCCAACGTCCTGACTTTC. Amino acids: CASSLARGNANVLTF.

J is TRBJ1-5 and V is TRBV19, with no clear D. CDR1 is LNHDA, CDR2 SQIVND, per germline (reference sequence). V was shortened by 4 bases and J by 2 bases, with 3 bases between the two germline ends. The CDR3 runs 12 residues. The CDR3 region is CASSRGNQPQHF. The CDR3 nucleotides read TGTGCCAGTAGTAGGGGCAATCAGCCCCAGCATTTT.

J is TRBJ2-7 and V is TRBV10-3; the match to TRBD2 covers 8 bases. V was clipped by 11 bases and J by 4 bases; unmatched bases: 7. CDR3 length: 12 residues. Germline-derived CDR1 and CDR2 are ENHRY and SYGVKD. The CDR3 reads CAVRSGSYEQYF. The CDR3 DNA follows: TGTGCCGTCCGGAGCGGGAGTTACGAGCAGTACTTC.

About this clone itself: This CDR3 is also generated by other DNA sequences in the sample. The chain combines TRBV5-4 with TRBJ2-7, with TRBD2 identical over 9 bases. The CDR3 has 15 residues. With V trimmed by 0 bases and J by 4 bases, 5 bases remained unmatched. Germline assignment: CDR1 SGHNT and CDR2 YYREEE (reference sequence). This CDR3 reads CASSLGGTSSYEQYF. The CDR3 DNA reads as TGTGCCAGCAGCTTGGGGGGGACTAGCAGTTACGAGCAGTACTTC. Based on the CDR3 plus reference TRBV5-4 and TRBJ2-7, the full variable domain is ETGVTQSPTHLIKTRGQQVTLRCSSQSGHNTVSWYQQALGQGPQFIFQYYREEENGRGNFPPRFSGLQFPNYSSELNVNALELDDSALYLCASSLGGTSSYEQYFGPGTRLTVT.

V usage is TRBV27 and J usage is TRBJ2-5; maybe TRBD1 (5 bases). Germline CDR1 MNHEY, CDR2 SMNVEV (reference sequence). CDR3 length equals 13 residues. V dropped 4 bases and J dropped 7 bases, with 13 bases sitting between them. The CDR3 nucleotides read TGTGCCAGCAGTTCGCCCCACCAGGGGACCCAGTACTTC. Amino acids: CASSSPHQGTQYF.

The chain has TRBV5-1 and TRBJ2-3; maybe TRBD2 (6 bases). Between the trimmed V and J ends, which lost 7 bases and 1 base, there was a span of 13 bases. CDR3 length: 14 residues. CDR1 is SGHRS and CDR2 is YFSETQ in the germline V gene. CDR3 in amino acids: CASGGALGTDTQYF. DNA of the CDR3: TGCGCCAGCGGCGGGGCACTAGGCACAGATACGCAGTATTTT.

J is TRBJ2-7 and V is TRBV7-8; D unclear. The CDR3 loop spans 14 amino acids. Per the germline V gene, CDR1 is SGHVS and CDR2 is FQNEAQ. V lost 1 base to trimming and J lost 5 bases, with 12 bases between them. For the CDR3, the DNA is TGTGCCAGCAGCTTAGTTACATATGAAGACGAGCAGTACTTC. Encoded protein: CASSLVTYEDEQYF.

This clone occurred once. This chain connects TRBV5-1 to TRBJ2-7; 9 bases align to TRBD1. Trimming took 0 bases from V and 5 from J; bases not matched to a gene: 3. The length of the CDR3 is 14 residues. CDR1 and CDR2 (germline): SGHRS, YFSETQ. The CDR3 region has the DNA TGCGCCAGCAGCTTGGGGACAGGGGCCCACGAGCAGTACTTC. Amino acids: CASSLGTGAHEQYF.

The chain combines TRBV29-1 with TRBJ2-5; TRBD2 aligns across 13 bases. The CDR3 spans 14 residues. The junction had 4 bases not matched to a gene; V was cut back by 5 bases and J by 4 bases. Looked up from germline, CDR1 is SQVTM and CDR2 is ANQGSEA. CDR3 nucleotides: TGCAGCGTTAGTCGGACTAGCGGGAGAGAGACCCAGTACTTC. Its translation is CSVSRTSGRETQYF.

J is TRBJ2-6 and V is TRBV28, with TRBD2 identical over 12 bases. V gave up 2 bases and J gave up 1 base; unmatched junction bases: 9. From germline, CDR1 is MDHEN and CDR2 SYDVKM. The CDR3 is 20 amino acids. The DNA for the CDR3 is TGTGCCAGCAGTTTAATATGGCTAGCGGGAGGGCTATCTGGGGCCAACGTCCTGACTTTC. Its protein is CASSLIWLAGGLSGANVLTF.

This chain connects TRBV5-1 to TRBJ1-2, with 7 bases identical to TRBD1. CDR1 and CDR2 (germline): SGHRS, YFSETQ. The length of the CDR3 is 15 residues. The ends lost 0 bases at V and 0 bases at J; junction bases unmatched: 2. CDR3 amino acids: CASSLDRGPNYGYTF. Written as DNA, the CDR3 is TGCGCCAGCAGCTTGGACAGGGGCCCTAACTATGGCTACACCTTC.